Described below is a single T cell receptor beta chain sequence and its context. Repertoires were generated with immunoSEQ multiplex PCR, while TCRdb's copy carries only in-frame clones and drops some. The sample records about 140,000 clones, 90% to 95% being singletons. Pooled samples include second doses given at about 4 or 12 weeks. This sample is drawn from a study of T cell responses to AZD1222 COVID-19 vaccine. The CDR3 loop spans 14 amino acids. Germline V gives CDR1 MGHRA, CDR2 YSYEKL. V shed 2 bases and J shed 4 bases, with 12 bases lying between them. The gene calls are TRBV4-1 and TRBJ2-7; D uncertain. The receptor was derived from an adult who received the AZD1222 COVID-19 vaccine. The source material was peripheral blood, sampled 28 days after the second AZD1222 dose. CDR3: CASSQQWRTYEQYF. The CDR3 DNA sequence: TGCGCCAGCAGCCAACAGTGGAGAACTTACGAGCAGTACTTC.